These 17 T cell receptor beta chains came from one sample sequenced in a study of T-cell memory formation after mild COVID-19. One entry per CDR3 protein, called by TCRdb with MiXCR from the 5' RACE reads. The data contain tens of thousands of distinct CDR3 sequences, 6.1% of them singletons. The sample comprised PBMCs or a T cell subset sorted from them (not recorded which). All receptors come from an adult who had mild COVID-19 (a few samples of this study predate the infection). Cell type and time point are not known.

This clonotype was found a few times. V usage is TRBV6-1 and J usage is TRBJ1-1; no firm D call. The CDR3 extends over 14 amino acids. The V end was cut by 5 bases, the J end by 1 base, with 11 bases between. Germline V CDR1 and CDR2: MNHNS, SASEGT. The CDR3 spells CASSIASGNTEAFF. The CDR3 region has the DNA TGTGCCAGCAGTATAGCCAGCGGGAACACTGAAGCTTTCTTT.

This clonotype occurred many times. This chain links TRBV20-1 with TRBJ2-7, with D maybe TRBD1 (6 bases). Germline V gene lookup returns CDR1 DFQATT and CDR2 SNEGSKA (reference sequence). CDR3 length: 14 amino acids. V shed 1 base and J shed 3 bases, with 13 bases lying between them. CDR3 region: CSARGTAAGYEQYF. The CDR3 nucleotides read TGCAGTGCTAGAGGGACAGCTGCCGGCTACGAGCAGTACTTC.

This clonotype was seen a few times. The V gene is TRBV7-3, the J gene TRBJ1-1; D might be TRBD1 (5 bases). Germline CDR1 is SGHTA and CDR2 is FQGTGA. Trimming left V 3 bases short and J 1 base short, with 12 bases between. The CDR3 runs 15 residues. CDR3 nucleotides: TGTGCCAGCAGCTTGCAACAGGTCGGGAACACTGAAGCTTTCTTT. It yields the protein CASSLQQVGNTEAFF.

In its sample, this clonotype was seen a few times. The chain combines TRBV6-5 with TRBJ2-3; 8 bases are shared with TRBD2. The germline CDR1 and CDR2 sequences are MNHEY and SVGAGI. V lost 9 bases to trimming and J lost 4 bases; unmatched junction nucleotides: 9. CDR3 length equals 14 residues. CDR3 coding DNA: TGTGCCAGTCAGAGGAGCGGGGGCCCAGATACGCAGTATTTT. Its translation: CASQRSGGPDTQYF.

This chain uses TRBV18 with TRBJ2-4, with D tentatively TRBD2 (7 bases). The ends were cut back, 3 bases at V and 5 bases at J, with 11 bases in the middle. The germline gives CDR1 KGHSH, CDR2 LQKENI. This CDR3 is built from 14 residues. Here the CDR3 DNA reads TGTGCCAGCTCACCCGGGGGGCAACAAAACATTCAGTACTTC. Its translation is CASSPGGQQNIQYF. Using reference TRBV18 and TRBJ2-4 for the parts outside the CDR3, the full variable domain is NAGVMQNPRHLVRRRGQEARLRCSPMKGHSHVYWYRQLPEEGLKFMVYLQKENIIDESGMPKERFSAEFPKEGPSILRIQQVVRGDSAAYFCASSPGGQQNIQYFGAGTRLSVL.

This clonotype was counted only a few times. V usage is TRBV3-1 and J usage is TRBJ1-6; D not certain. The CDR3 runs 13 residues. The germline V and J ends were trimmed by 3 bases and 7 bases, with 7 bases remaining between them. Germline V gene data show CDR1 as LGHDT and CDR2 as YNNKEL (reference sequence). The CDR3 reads CASSHRRNSPLHF. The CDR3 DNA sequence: TGTGCCAGCAGCCACCGCAGGAATTCACCCCTCCACTTT.

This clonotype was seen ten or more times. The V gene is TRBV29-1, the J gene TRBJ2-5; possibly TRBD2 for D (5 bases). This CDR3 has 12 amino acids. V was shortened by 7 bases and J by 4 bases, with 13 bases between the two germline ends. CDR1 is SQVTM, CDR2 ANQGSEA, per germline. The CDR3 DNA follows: TGCAGCGCGGCGGACTGGGGAGAGACCCAGTACTTC. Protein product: CSAADWGETQYF.

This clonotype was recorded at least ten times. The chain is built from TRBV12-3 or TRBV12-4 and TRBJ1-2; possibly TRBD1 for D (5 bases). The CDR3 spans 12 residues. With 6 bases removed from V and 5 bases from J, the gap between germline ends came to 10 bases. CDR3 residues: CASSGADYGYTF. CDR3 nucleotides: TGTGCCAGCAGCGGGGCCGATTATGGCTACACCTTC.

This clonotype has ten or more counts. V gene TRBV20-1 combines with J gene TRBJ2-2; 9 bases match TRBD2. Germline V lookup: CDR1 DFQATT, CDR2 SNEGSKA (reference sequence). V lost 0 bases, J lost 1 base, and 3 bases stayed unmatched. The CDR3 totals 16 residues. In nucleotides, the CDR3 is TGCAGTGCTAGAGATCCTAGCGGGAAGAACACCGGGGAGCTGTTTTTT. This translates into CSARDPSGKNTGELFF.

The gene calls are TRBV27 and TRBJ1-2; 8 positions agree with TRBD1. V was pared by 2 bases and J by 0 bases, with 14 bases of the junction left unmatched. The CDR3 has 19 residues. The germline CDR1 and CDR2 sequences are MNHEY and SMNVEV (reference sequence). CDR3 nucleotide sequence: TGTGCCAGCAGTTTAAGGAGGGGGCAGGGGGCTATAGCTAACTATGGCTACACCTTC. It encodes CASSLRRGQGAIANYGYTF.

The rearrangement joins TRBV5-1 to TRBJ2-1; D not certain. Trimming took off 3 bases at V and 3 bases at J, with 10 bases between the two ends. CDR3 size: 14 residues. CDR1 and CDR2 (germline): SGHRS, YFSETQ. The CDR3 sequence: CASSYGNSYNEQFF. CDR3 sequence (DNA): TGCGCCAGCAGCTATGGGAATAGCTACAATGAGCAGTTCTTC.

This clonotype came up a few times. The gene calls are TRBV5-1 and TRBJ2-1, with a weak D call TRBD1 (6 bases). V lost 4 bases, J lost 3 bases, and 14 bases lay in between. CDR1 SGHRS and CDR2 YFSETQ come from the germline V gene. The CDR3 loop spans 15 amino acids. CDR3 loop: CASSRQGNSYNEQFF. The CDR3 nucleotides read TGCGCCAGCAGCAGGCAGGGGAATAGCTACAATGAGCAGTTCTTC.

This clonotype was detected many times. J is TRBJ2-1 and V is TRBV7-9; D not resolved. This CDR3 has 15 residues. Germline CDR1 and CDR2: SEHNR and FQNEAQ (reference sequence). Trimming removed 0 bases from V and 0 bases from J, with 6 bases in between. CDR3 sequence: CASSLAQSSYNEQFF. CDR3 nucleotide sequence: TGTGCCAGCAGCTTAGCTCAGAGCTCCTACAATGAGCAGTTCTTC.

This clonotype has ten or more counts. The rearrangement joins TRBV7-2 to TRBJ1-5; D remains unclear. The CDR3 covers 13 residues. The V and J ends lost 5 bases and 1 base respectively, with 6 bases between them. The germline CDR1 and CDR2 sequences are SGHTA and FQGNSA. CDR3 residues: CASSPDSNQPQHF. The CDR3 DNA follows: TGTGCCAGCAGCCCTGACAGCAATCAGCCCCAGCATTTT.

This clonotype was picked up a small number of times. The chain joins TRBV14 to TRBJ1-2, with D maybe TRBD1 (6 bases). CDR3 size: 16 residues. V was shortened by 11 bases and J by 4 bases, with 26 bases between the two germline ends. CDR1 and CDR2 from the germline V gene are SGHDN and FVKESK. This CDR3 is CAFPEDSDRPIYGYTF. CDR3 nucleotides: TGTGCCTTCCCCGAGGATAGTGACAGGCCCATCTATGGCTACACCTTC.

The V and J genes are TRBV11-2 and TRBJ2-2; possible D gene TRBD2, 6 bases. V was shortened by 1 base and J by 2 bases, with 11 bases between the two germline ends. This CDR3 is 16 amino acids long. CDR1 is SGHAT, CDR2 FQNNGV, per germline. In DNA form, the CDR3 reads TGTGCCAGCAGCTTAGTAATAGCGGTAAACACCGGGGAGCTGTTTTTT. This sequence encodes CASSLVIAVNTGELFF.

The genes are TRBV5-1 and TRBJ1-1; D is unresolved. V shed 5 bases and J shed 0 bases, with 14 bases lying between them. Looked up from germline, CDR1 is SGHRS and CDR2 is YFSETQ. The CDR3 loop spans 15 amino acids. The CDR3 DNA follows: TGCGCCAGCAGGGTCCGGGGAGGGATGAACACTGAAGCTTTCTTT. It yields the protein CASRVRGGMNTEAFF. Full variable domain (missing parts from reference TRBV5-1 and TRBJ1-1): KAGVTQTPRYLIKTRGQQVTLSCSPISGHRSVSWYQQTPGQGLQFLFEYFSETQRNKGNFPGRFSGRQFSNSRSEMNVSTLELGDSALYLCASRVRGGMNTEAFFGQGTRLTVV.